This T cell receptor beta chain was captured by sequencing in a study of shared clonotypes between healthy human individuals. Study findings and constraints: Compared with clonotypes that all four donors shared, non-shared clonotypes had lower generation probabilities.

Assay used: immunoSEQ multiplex PCR; TCRdb lists only in-frame clones, some missing. Here the sample spans roughly 1,500,000 clones, around 98.5% being singletons. About this clone: The target antigen is unknown.

CDR3 size: 15 residues. Adult donors, all healthy and HIV-negative, had no recent acute infections or vaccinations. The donors were all Caucasian adults (living in Nashville, Tennessee). CD4+ cells yielded CD45RA+ naive and CD45RA-negative memory subsets. The chain recombines TRBV21-1 with TRBJ2-5; the table calls TRBD1, which could not be checked here. TRBV21-1 is a known pseudogene. The TCR originated in a man aged 25 to 40 in good health. The sample was naive CD4+ T cells sorted from blood. Indicated subset: CD45RA+ positively selected. CDR3 residues: CASSQTDRGLETQYF. CDR3 bases: TGTGCCAGCAGCCAGACCGACAGGGGTTTAGAGACCCAGTACTTC.